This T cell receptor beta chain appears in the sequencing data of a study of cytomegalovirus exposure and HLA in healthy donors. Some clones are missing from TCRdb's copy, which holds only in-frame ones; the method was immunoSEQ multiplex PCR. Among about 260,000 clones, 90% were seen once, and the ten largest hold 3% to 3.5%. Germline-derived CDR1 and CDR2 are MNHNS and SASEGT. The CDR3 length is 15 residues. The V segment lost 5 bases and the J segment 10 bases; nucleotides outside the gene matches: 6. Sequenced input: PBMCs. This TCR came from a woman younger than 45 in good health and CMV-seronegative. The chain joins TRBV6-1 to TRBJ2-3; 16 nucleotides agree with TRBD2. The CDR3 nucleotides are TGTGCCAGCAGTACCGGGACTAGCGGGAGGGCCGCGCAGTATTTT. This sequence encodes CASSTGTSGRAAQYF.